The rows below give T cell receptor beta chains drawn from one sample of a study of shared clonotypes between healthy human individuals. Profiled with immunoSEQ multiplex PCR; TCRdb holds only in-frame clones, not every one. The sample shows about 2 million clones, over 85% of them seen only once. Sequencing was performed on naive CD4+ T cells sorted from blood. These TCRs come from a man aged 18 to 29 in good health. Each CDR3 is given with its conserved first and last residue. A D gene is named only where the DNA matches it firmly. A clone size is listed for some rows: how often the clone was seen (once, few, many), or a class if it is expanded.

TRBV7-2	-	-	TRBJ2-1	CASSLGPNNEQFF	TGTGCCAGCAGCTTAGGGCCGAACAATGAGCAGTTCTTC
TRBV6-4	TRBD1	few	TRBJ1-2	CASSVQGAGIDGYTF	TGTGCCAGCAGTGTTCAGGGGGCAGGAATCGATGGCTACACCTTC
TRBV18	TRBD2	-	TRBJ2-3	CASSPLTSGKDTQYF	TGTGCCAGCTCACCACTCACTAGCGGGAAAGATACGCAGTATTTT
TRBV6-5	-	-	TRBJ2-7	CASSYEQGPYEQYF	TGTGCCAGCAGTTACGAACAGGGACCCTACGAGCAGTACTTC
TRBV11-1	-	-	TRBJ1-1	CASSLVRDMNTEAFF	TGTGCCAGCAGCCTCGTTCGGGACATGAACACTGAAGCTTTCTTT
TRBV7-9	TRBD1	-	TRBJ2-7	CASSSPWDRETYEQYF	TGTGCCAGCAGCTCCCCCTGGGACAGGGAGACCTACGAGCAGTACTTC
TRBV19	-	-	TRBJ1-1	CASSIGFLQDEAFF	TGTGCCAGTAGTATCGGGTTTCTACAGGATGAAGCTTTCTTT
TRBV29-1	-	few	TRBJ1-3	CSVDYGSGNTIYF	TGCAGCGTTGATTATGGCTCTGGAAACACCATATATTTT
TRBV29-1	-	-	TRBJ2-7	CSVAGWGDEQYF	TGCAGCGTTGCTGGGTGGGGCGACGAGCAGTACTTC
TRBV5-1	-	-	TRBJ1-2	CASGVGGPSTF	TGCGCCAGCGGGGTTGGGGGGCCCTCCACCTTC
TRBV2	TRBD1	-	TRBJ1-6	CAGRQGFNSPLHF	TGTGCCGGAAGACAGGGTTTTAATTCACCCCTCCACTTT
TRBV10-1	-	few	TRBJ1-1	CASSDTAQGFKSSF	TGCGCCAGCAGTGACACAGCCCAAGGTTTTAAGTCGAGTTTT
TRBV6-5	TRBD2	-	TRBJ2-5	CASSRGTSGGETQYF	TGTGCCAGCAGTCGCGGGACTAGCGGTGGAGAGACCCAGTACTTC
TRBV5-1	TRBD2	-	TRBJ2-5	CASSFGGNQETQYF	TGCGCCAGCAGCTTCGGGGGGAACCAAGAGACCCAGTACTTC
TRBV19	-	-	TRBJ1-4	CASSIGGSNEKLFF	TGTGCCAGTAGTATTGGGGGTTCTAATGAAAAACTGTTTTTT
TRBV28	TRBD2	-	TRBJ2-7	CASSLTGGEQYF	TGTGCCAGCAGTTTAACGGGAGGCGAGCAGTACTTC
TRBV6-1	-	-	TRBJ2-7	CASSDLLSGQLYEQYF	TGTGCCAGCAGTGACCTGTTATCGGGACAACTCTACGAGCAGTACTTC
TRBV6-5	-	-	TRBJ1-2	CASREISNYGYTF	TGTGCCAGCAGGGAGATCTCTAACTATGGCTACACCTTC
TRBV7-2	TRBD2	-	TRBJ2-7	CASSRRWGGTTQSYEQYF	TGTGCCAGCAGCCGACGTTGGGGGGGGACTACCCAATCCTACGAGCAGTACTTC
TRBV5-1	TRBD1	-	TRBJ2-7	CASSHDRAYEQYF	TGCGCCAGCAGCCATGACAGGGCCTACGAGCAGTACTTC
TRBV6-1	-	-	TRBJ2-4	CASSSDEGNIQYF	TGTGCCAGCAGTTCCGACGAGGGGAACATTCAGTACTTC
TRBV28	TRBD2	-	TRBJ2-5	CASTSLSGGAFRETQYF	TGTGCCAGCACCTCTCTTAGCGGGGGGGCCTTTAGGGAGACCCAGTACTTC
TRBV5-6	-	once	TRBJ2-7	CASSLPSGNEQYF	TGTGCCAGCAGCTTACCCTCCGGGAACGAGCAGTACTTC
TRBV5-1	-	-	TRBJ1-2	CASSFAGFSGYTF	TGCGCCAGCAGCTTTGCAGGGTTTAGTGGCTACACCTTC